These 18 T cell receptor beta chains were all obtained from the same sample, sequenced in a study of T cell responses to AZD1222 COVID-19 vaccine listed by TCRdb under 2021. Libraries were built with the immunoSEQ multiplex PCR assay. TCRdb stores this immuneACCESS table with in-frame sequences only. Part of the clones is absent; in the studies checked, under half of the shortfall reflects unresolved V genes, and no reason is known for the rest. The table for this sample lists 75,000 to 95,000 clones; 70% to 90% of them were counted only once. Of the sample, about 19% is held by the ten largest clones. What this sample's time point label stands for: baseline before first vaccination. Here the sequenced sample was peripheral blood, taken on day 0 of AZD1222 vaccination. The source is an adult in good health.

J is TRBJ2-3 and V is TRBV7-2, with 10 bases lining up with TRBD2. Per the germline V gene, CDR1 is SGHTA and CDR2 is FQGNSA. The CDR3 runs to 16 residues. After removal of 3 bases from V and 5 bases from J, the junction contained 8 bases not matched to a gene. The CDR3 reads CASSFGLAGGLDTQYF. The CDR3 DNA sequence: TGTGCCAGCAGCTTCGGATTAGCGGGGGGTCTAGATACGCAGTATTTT.

The CDR3 coding sequence is TGCGCCAGCAGCCAAGACGATAGGGAGGTCGGCTACGAGCAGTACTTC. It yields the protein CASSQDDREVGYEQYF. The V call is TRBV4-1, the J call TRBJ2-7, with a tentative D call TRBD2 (6 bases). Trimming removed 0 bases at V and 3 bases at J, with 15 bases between. The CDR3 runs to 16 residues. Germline V gene data show CDR1 as MGHRA and CDR2 as YSYEKL.

Written as DNA, the CDR3 is TGTGCCAGCAGCCCCGGCAGAGACGGGCCCTACGAGCAGTACTTC. This encodes CASSPGRDGPYEQYF. This chain joins TRBV5-4 and TRBJ2-7; D gene uncertain. The CDR3 covers 15 residues. V was shortened by 4 bases and J by 2 bases, with 16 bases between the two germline ends. CDR1 SGHNT and CDR2 YYREEE come from the germline V gene (reference sequence).

In this sample, this clone turned up once. The V and J genes are TRBV7-9 and TRBJ2-7; D call uncertain. Looked up from germline, CDR1 is SEHNR and CDR2 is FQNEAQ (reference sequence). Trimming stripped 5 bases from V and 5 bases from J, with 7 bases between. This CDR3 region has 11 residues. CDR3 DNA sequence: TGTGCCAGCAGCCCCCTCCACGAGCAGTACTTC. Amino acid sequence: CASSPLHEQYF.

The chain has TRBV6-2 or TRBV6-3 and TRBJ1-5; D unclear. Per the germline V gene, CDR1 is MNHEY and CDR2 is SVGEGT. The V end lost 3 bases, the J end lost 3 bases, and 9 bases lay between the germline ends. The CDR3 totals 14 residues. The CDR3 coding sequence is TGTGCCAGCAGTTATAGAGGCTTCAATCAGCCCCAGCATTTT. It is translated as CASSYRGFNQPQHF.

The rearrangement joins TRBV7-2 to TRBJ1-2; D gene uncertain. Per the germline V gene, CDR1 is SGHTA and CDR2 is FQGNSA. The V gene lost 3 bases and the J gene lost 2 bases, with 10 bases spanning the gap. The CDR3 runs to 14 residues. The CDR3 coding sequence is TGTGCCAGCAGCTTTAAAGGGCTCAACTATGGCTACACCTTC. It yields the protein CASSFKGLNYGYTF.

The count of this clone is one. The chain recombines TRBV4-3 with TRBJ2-6; 7 bases are a match to TRBD1. With 0 bases clipped from V and 0 bases from J, the junction kept 2 bases outside the gene matches. Germline CDR1 reads LGHNA; CDR2 reads YSLEER. CDR3 length: 17 residues. The CDR3 region is CASSQDHRGSGANVLTF. In nucleotides, the CDR3 is TGCGCCAGCAGCCAAGACCACAGGGGCTCTGGGGCCAACGTCCTGACTTTC.

This chain uses TRBV7-8 with TRBJ1-3; possible D gene TRBD1, 5 bases. Germline assignment: CDR1 SGHVS and CDR2 FQNEAQ. V dropped 5 bases and J dropped 0 bases, with 8 bases sitting between them. The length of the CDR3 is 14 residues. CDR3 sequence: CASSLQGSGNTIYF. Here the CDR3 DNA reads TGTGCCAGCAGCCTTCAGGGCTCTGGAAACACCATATATTTT.

The V gene is TRBV10-3, the J gene TRBJ2-2, with 9 bases that match TRBD2. V shed 8 bases, J shed 4 bases, and the junction held 5 bases outside the gene matches. Germline-derived CDR1 and CDR2 are ENHRY and SYGVKD. The CDR3 has 14 amino acids. The chain's CDR3 is CAIRGGVGTGELFF. CDR3 coding DNA: TGTGCCATCCGCGGGGGGGTCGGCACCGGGGAGCTGTTTTTT.

The chain uses TRBV10-3 and TRBJ2-7, with D perhaps TRBD1 (7 bases). This CDR3 is 15 amino acids long. Germline lookup yields CDR1 ENHRY and CDR2 SYGVKD. V was cut by 3 bases and J by 4 bases, with 16 bases left in between. CDR3 DNA: TGTGCCATCAGTGATTCCCTGGCAGGGGGGTACGAGCAGTACTTC. It codes for CAISDSLAGGYEQYF.

The chain links TRBV28 to TRBJ2-5, with TRBD1 matching over 9 bases. The CDR3 consists of 16 residues. Germline V gene lookup returns CDR1 MDHEN and CDR2 SYDVKM. The V segment lost 3 bases and the J segment 5 bases; nucleotides outside the gene matches: 10. CDR3 sequence: CASSFIGTGGYETQYF. CDR3 bases: TGTGCCAGCAGTTTTATCGGAACAGGGGGCTACGAGACCCAGTACTTC.

The chain couples TRBV2 to TRBJ2-1, with 9 bases lining up with TRBD2. The CDR3 loop spans 15 amino acids. V lost 6 bases to trimming and J lost 5 bases; unmatched junction nucleotides: 8. From germline, CDR1 is SNHLY and CDR2 FYNNEI. Here the CDR3 reads CASSPTLAGNNEQFF. CDR3 sequence (DNA): TGTGCCAGCAGCCCGACGCTAGCGGGGAACAATGAGCAGTTCTTC.

This clone was counted between two and nine times. This rearrangement joins TRBV9 to TRBJ1-2, with D uncertain. The CDR3 spans 16 residues. Germline values: CDR1 SGDLS, CDR2 YYNGEE. V gave up 3 bases and J gave up 4 bases, with 19 bases separating them. In DNA, the CDR3 is TGTGCCAGCAGCGCCCCGGATGGAGTACGAGGCTATGGCTACACCTTC. This sequence encodes CASSAPDGVRGYGYTF.

The CDR3 DNA reads TGTGCCAGCAGTTATCCCACTGACACTAGCACAGATACGCAGTATTTT. It translates to CASSYPTDTSTDTQYF. The chain combines TRBV6-5 with TRBJ2-3; D is uncertain. V gave up 3 bases and J gave up 0 bases, with 13 bases separating them. The germline CDR1 and CDR2 sequences are MNHEY and SVGAGI. The CDR3 loop spans 16 amino acids.

The chain couples TRBV5-1 to TRBJ1-5, with D possibly being TRBD1 (5 bases). V lost 7 bases to trimming and J lost 3 bases, with 14 bases between them. The CDR3 is 14 residues long. Germline lookup yields CDR1 SGHRS and CDR2 YFSETQ. This chain's CDR3 is CASSRGDSNQPQHF. For the CDR3, the DNA is TGCGCCAGCTCACGAGGGGACTCCAATCAGCCCCAGCATTTT.

The chain links TRBV2 to TRBJ2-4; D possibly corresponds to TRBD2 (5 bases). V gave up 8 bases and J gave up 6 bases, with 17 bases separating them. Per the germline V gene, CDR1 is SNHLY and CDR2 is FYNNEI. The CDR3 spans 14 residues. In nucleotides, the CDR3 is TGTGCCAGCGAGTACTACCCGAGGGTAAACATTCAGTACTTC. This translates into CASEYYPRVNIQYF.

This clone has only one observation. CDR3 region: CASSWGITSQNIQYF. Here the CDR3 DNA reads TGCGCCAGCAGCTGGGGCATTACTAGCCAAAACATTCAGTACTTC. The J gene is TRBJ2-4, the V gene TRBV5-1; D may be TRBD2 (6 bases). The CDR3 sequence is 15 residues long. Trimming left V 3 bases short and J 5 bases short, with 15 bases between. CDR1 is SGHRS, CDR2 YFSETQ, per germline.

The CDR3 DNA sequence: TGTGCCAGCAGCCAGACGGTCGAGCAGTTCTTC. It is translated as CASSQTVEQFF. The V and J genes are TRBV5-4 and TRBJ2-1, with D unclear. The CDR3 spans 11 residues. Germline lookup yields CDR1 SGHNT and CDR2 YYREEE (reference sequence). Trimming removed 4 bases from V and 10 bases from J, with 9 bases in between. The variable domain in full, completed from reference TRBV5-4 and TRBJ2-1, reads ETGVTQSPTHLIKTRGQQVTLRCSSQSGHNTVSWYQQALGQGPQFIFQYYREEENGRGNFPPRFSGLQFPNYSSELNVNALELDDSALYLCASSQTVEQFFGPGTRLTVL.